This is a list of T cell receptor beta chains from one sample in a study of Tregs in tolerant kidney transplant recipients. These TCRs are of unknown antigen specificity. TCRdb keeps only in-frame clones here, not all; method: immunoSEQ multiplex PCR. The repertoire holds 30,000 to 35,000 clones, with 65% to 85% as singletons. Sequences were obtained from Tregs from blood cultured with allogeneic cells. The receptors stem from a human donor in good health. The CDR3 runs from the conserved cysteine through the conserved F or W. D genes are given only for firm matches. Clone sizes are given selectively: once, few, many, or a class where the clone is expanded.

J: TRBJ2-7; D: -; size: -; V: TRBV19; length: 14; DNA: TGTGCCAGTAGTCCTCGACAGGACAAAGGGAAGCAGTACTTC; CDR3: CASSPRQDKGKQYF
J: TRBJ2-3; D: -; size: once; V: TRBV7-2; length: 13; DNA: TGTGCCAGCAGCTCTTTACGGGGAGATACGCAGTATTTT; CDR3: CASSSLRGDTQYF
J: TRBJ2-6; D: TRBD2; size: -; V: TRBV30; length: 12; DNA: TGTGCCTGGAGCCCCCGGGGGGGCGTCCTGACTTTC; CDR3: CAWSPRGGVLTF
J: TRBJ1-2; D: -; size: once; V: TRBV18; length: 17; DNA: TGTGCCAGCTCACCACTTCAACCAGACAGCGCGCTCTATGGCTACACCTTC; CDR3: CASSPLQPDSALYGYTF
J: TRBJ1-2; D: -; size: -; V: TRBV2; length: 13; DNA: TGTGCCAGCAGTAGCCAAGGGGGGCCTGGGCGATTCTTC; CDR3: CASSSQGGPGRFF
J: TRBJ2-2; D: TRBD1; size: -; V: TRBV5-1; length: 16; DNA: TGCGCCAGCAGCTTGGTGACAGGGGTCTACACCGGGGAGCTGTTTTTT; CDR3: CASSLVTGVYTGELFF
J: TRBJ2-5; D: TRBD1; size: -; V: TRBV27; length: 13; DNA: TGTGCCAGCAGTGCGTACAGGGGAGAGACCCAGTACTTC; CDR3: CASSAYRGETQYF
J: TRBJ2-5; D: -; size: -; V: TRBV15; length: 12; DNA: TGTGCCACCAGCAGTGACATAGAGACCCAGTACTTC; CDR3: CATSSDIETQYF
J: TRBJ2-3; D: -; size: -; V: TRBV9; length: 20; DNA: TGTGCCAGCAGCGGGTCTTGGCGCCCCGCATCCTCTTTAAGCACAGATACGCAGTATTTT; CDR3: CASSGSWRPASSLSTDTQYF
J: TRBJ2-1; D: TRBD2; size: -; V: TRBV29-1; length: 13; DNA: TGCAGCGTCGAAGCGGGGACCAACAATGAGCAGTTCTTC; CDR3: CSVEAGTNNEQFF
J: TRBJ1-1; D: -; size: -; V: TRBV5-4; length: 13; DNA: TGTGCCAGCAGCTTGTACGTGAACACTGAAGCTTTCTTT; CDR3: CASSLYVNTEAFF
J: TRBJ2-3; D: -; size: -; V: TRBV7-6; length: 15; DNA: TGTGCCAGCAGCTTAGTGGCGGACCCCGGAGATACGCAGTATTTT; CDR3: CASSLVADPGDTQYF
J: TRBJ1-3; D: TRBD1; size: -; V: TRBV5-4; length: 17; DNA: TGTGCCAGCAGCTCTATGGGACAGGGAACGAGAGGAAACACCATATATTTT; CDR3: CASSSMGQGTRGNTIYF
J: TRBJ2-7; D: -; size: -; V: TRBV4-1; length: 15; DNA: TGCGCCAGCAGCCAAGCAAAGAAGGACCCCTACGAGCAGTACTTC; CDR3: CASSQAKKDPYEQYF
J: TRBJ1-5; D: -; size: -; V: TRBV19; length: 12; DNA: TGTGCCAGTAGTATACGTGGGCAGCCCCAGCATTTT; CDR3: CASSIRGQPQHF
J: TRBJ2-6; D: -; size: -; V: TRBV6-6; length: 16; DNA: TGTGCCAGCAGTTACTCGGGCGGCCCTGGGGCCAACGTCCTGACTTTC; CDR3: CASSYSGGPGANVLTF
J: TRBJ2-5; D: -; size: -; V: TRBV30; length: 14; DNA: TGTGCCTGGGCAGGGGACAGTCGGGGAGGGACCCAGTACTTC; CDR3: CAWAGDSRGGTQYF
J: TRBJ1-6; D: -; size: once; V: TRBV10-1; length: 11; DNA: TGCGCCAGCAGTGAGCGTTCACCCCTCCACTTT; CDR3: CASSERSPLHF
J: TRBJ2-5; D: -; size: -; V: TRBV25-1; length: 14; DNA: TGTGCCAGCAGCCTAGTAGCGGTCCAAGAGACCCAGTACTTC; CDR3: CASSLVAVQETQYF
J: TRBJ1-2; D: -; size: few; V: TRBV27; length: 9; DNA: TGTGCCAGTGAGCGAGGCTACACCTTC; CDR3: CASERGYTF
J: TRBJ2-5; D: TRBD2; size: -; V: TRBV19; length: 16; DNA: TGTGCCAGTAGTGCAACTAGCGGGGGGCTCCAAGAGACCCAGTACTTC; CDR3: CASSATSGGLQETQYF
J: TRBJ2-2; D: -; size: -; V: TRBV10-3; length: 13; DNA: TGTGCCATAACCCCCCTAGCGACCGGGGAGCTGTTTTTT; CDR3: CAITPLATGELFF
J: TRBJ1-3; D: -; size: -; V: TRBV7-9; length: 14; DNA: TGTGCCAGCAGCTTAGAGGCCTCTGGAAACACCATATATTTT; CDR3: CASSLEASGNTIYF
J: TRBJ1-3; D: TRBD1; size: medium-sized; V: TRBV15; length: 14; DNA: TGTGCCACCAGCCGGGACAGCTCTGGAAACACCATATATTTT; CDR3: CATSRDSSGNTIYF
J: TRBJ1-1; D: TRBD1; size: -; V: TRBV6-5; length: 14; DNA: TGTGCCAGCAGTATACAGGGGTCGAACACTGAAGCTTTCTTT; CDR3: CASSIQGSNTEAFF
J: TRBJ2-7; D: -; size: -; V: TRBV9; length: 15; DNA: TGTGCCAGCAGCGCCCGCCCCGGGTATCCCTACGAGCAGTACTTC; CDR3: CASSARPGYPYEQYF
J: TRBJ2-2; D: -; size: -; V: TRBV19; length: 13; DNA: TGTGCCAGTAGTCTGAGGTTCACCGGGGAGCTGTTTTTT; CDR3: CASSLRFTGELFF
J: TRBJ1-2; D: -; size: -; V: TRBV21-1; length: 18; DNA: TGTGCCAGCAGCAAAGTAGCTCGCGCTACCTGCGAGAACTATGGCTACACCTTC; CDR3: CASSKVARATCENYGYTF
J: TRBJ1-6; D: -; size: -; V: TRBV7-3; length: 16; DNA: TGTGCCAGCAGCTTAAAGGCGGTCTCCTATAATTCACCCCTCCACTTT; CDR3: CASSLKAVSYNSPLHF
J: TRBJ2-4; D: -; size: few; V: TRBV19; length: 15; DNA: TGTGCCAGTACCCCGACCGGGAGAGCCAAAAACATTCAGTACTTC; CDR3: CASTPTGRAKNIQYF
J: TRBJ1-5; D: TRBD1; size: -; V: TRBV7-2; length: 15; DNA: TGTGCCAGCAGCCCCGGCAGGGGGGCGGGACAGCCCCAGCATTTT; CDR3: CASSPGRGAGQPQHF
J: TRBJ2-2; D: TRBD2; size: -; V: TRBV30; length: 16; DNA: TGTGCCTGGGCCTTGGGACTAGCGGGAACGGTCGGGGAGCTGTTTTTT; CDR3: CAWALGLAGTVGELFF
J: TRBJ2-1; D: -; size: -; V: TRBV30; length: 12; DNA: TGTGCCTGGAGTGAGACGGTCATTGAGCAGTTCTTC; CDR3: CAWSETVIEQFF
J: TRBJ2-1; D: -; size: -; V: TRBV7-9; length: 12; DNA: TGTGCCAGCAGCTCCCTAGGGGGTGAGCAGTTCTTC; CDR3: CASSSLGGEQFF
J: TRBJ1-2; D: -; size: -; V: TRBV5-1; length: 12; DNA: TGCGCCAGCAGCCAGCAAGGAGAAGGCTACACCTTC; CDR3: CASSQQGEGYTF
J: TRBJ2-4; D: -; size: few; V: TRBV4-2; length: 14; DNA: TGTGCCAGCAGCCAAGGAATGTTTAAAAACATTCAGTACTTC; CDR3: CASSQGMFKNIQYF
J: TRBJ2-1; D: -; size: -; V: TRBV5-1; length: 16; DNA: TGCGCCAGCAGCTCTGGAGGGGGCCGAGGATATGATGAGCAGTTCTTC; CDR3: CASSSGGGRGYDEQFF